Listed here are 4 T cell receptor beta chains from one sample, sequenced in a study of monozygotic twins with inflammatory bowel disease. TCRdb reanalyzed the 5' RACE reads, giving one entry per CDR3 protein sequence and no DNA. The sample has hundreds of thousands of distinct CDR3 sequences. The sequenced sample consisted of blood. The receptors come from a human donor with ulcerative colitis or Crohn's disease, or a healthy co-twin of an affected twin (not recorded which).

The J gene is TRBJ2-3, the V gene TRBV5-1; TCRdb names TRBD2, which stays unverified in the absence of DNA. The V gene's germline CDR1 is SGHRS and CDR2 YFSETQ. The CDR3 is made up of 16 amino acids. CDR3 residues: CASRTSGAGGADTQYF.

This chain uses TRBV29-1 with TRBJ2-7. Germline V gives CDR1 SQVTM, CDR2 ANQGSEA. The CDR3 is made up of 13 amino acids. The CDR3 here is CSANGQGLYEQYF.

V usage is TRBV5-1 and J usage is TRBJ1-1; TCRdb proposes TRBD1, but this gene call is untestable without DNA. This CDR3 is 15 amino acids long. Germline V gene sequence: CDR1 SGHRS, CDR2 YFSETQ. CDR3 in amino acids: CASQGQAATNTEAFF.

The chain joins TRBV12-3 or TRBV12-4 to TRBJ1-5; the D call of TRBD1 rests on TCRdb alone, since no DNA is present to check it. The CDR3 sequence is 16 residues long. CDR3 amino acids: CASSFREGGLGQPQHF.